The clone carrying this TCR beta chain occurred once. No antigen is known for it. Clones were sequenced by immunoSEQ multiplex PCR, and TCRdb holds only the in-frame ones, with some missing. The sample records about 2.1 million clones, over 85% being singletons. These data originate in a study of shared clonotypes between healthy human individuals. Study in general: The donors, two women and three men, were aged 18 to 49.

Study conclusions and caveats: Estimated clonotype richness was generally higher in naive than memory subsets.

Naive CD8 cells, CD45RO-negative and positively selected for CCR7, excluded terminally differentiated effector memory CD45RA+ cells. This receptor was taken from a man younger than 35 in good health. Some clones in this sample may be carry-over from other donors' samples. Sequencing used naive CD8+ T cells from PBMCs.

In DNA form, the CDR3 reads TGTGCCAGCAGCTCATCCGGACAGGGGATCTACGAGCAGTACTTC. This translates into CASSSSGQGIYEQYF. This chain joins TRBV5-6 and TRBJ2-7; 9 positions agree with TRBD1. The CDR3 is 15 amino acids. The J segment lost 3 bases and the V segment lost 3 bases, leaving 7 bases of the junction unmatched. CDR1 SGHDT and CDR2 YYEEEE come from the germline V gene.